Here is one T cell receptor (beta chain) with its context. An amount of RNA that ranged from roughly 0.5 to 1 ug was reverse transcribed with random hexamers. Multiplex immunoSEQ PCR targeted 54 Vbeta and 13 Jbeta TCR beta segments. One entry per CDR3 protein, called by TCRdb with MiXCR from the immunoSEQ multiplex PCR reads. Of about 82,000 distinct CDR3 sequences in the sample, roughly 95% were seen once. These data are taken from a study of CD8 T cells in Susac syndrome. Sequences were obtained from CD8+ T cells from PBMCs. The TCR sequence derives from a human donor with Susac syndrome.

For the CDR3, the DNA is TGCAGTGCTCACCCAGCGGGGGGGCTGAAAGAGCAGTTCTTC. Residues: CSAHPAGGLKEQFF. The chain combines TRBV20-1 with TRBJ2-1; 10 bases line up with TRBD2. Germline V gene data show CDR1 as DFQATT and CDR2 as SNEGSKA (reference sequence). This CDR3 contains 14 residues. V shed 5 bases, J shed 10 bases, and the junction held 11 bases outside the gene matches.